This T cell receptor beta chain was sequenced in a study of blood T cell repertoires in COVID-19. On the study more broadly: The analysed material was cDNA or gDNA that came from T cells, B-cell-depleted T cells, or PBMCs.

This CDR3 spans 11 amino acids. V shed 5 bases and J shed 9 bases, with 8 bases lying between them. Germline CDR1 and CDR2: PRHDT and FYEKMQ (reference sequence). Source study methods: By means of reference gene primer amplification, nucleated cell counts were estimated. Here immunoSEQ multiplex PCR was the method, and the copy in TCRdb shows in-frame clones only, minus some. Clone size and the V and J calls come from that table; the DNA yielded D and trimming. The sample lists roughly 200,000 clones, 75% to 90% occurring once. The sequence came from an elderly woman with COVID-19, enrolled during active disease. Sequencing input: peripheral blood. V is TRBV13 and J is TRBJ2-1; possible D gene TRBD2, 5 bases. The CDR3 region is CASSPRGEQFF. CDR3 coding DNA: TGTGCCAGCAGCCCACGGGGTGAGCAGTTCTTC.